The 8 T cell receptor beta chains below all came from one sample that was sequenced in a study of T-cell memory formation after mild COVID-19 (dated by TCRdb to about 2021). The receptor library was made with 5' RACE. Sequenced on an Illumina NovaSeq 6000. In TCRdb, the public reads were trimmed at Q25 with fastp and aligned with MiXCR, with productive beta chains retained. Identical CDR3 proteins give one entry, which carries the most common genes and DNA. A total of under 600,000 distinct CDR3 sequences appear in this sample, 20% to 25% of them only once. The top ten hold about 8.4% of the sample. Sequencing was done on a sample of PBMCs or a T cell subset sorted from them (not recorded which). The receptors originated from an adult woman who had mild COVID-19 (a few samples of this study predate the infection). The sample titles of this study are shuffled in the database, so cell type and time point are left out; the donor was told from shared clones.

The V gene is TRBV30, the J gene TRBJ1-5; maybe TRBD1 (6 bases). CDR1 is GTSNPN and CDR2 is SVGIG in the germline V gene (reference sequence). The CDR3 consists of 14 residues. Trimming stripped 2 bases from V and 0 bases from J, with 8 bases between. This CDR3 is CAWSRDTSNQPQHF. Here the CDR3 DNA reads TGTGCCTGGAGTAGGGACACTAGCAATCAGCCCCAGCATTTT.

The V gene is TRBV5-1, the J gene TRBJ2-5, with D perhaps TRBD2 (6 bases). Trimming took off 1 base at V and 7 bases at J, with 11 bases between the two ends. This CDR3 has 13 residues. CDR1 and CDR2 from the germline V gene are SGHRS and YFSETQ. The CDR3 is CASSLYGSGTQYF. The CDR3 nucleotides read TGCGCCAGCAGCTTGTACGGGAGTGGGACCCAGTACTTC.

CDR3 coding DNA: TGTGCCAGCAGCTTAGATTGGACTAGCTCCTACGAGCAGTACTTC. Its translation: CASSLDWTSSYEQYF. The chain couples TRBV11-2 to TRBJ2-7; 7 bases agree with TRBD2. Trimming at V came to 0 bases and at J to 0 bases, leaving 2 bases not matched to a gene. This CDR3 has 15 amino acids. Germline CDR1 SGHAT, CDR2 FQNNGV.

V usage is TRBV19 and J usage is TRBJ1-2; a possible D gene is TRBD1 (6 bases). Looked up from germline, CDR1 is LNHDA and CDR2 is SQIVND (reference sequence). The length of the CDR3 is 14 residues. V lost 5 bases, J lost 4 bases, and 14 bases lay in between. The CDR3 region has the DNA TGTGCCAGTAGTGGGGGCAGGGAGAGCTATGGCTACACCTTC. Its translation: CASSGGRESYGYTF.

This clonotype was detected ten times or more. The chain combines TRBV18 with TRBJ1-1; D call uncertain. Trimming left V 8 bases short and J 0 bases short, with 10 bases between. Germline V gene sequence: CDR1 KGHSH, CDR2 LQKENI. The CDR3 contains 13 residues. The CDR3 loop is CASSPQMNTEAFF. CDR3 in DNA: TGTGCCAGCAGCCCACAGATGAACACTGAAGCTTTCTTT.

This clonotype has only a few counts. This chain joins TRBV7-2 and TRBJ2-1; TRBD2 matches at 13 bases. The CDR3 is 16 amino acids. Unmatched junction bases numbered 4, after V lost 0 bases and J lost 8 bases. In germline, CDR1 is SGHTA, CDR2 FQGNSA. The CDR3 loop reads CASSLALAGGRDEQFF. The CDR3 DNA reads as TGTGCCAGCAGCTTAGCACTAGCGGGGGGGCGCGATGAGCAGTTCTTC.

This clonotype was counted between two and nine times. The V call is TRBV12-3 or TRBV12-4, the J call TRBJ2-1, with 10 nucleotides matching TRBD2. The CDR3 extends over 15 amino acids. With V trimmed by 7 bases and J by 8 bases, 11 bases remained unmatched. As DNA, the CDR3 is TGTGCCAGCACGCTGGTAGCGGGGGGTGTCCATGAGCAGTTCTTC. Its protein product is CASTLVAGGVHEQFF.

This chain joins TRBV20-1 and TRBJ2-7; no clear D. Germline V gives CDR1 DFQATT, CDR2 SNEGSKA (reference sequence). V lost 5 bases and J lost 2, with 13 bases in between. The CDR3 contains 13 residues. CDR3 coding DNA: TGCAGTGCTTCGGACGGACGACCCTACGAGCAGTACTTC. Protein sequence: CSASDGRPYEQYF.